This TCR beta chain was profiled in a study of beta chain features in type 1 diabetes. Study conclusions and caveats: Sequencing from cDNA could over-represent high-TCR-expressing cells.

Concerning this clone itself: Its target is not known.

What was sequenced were expressed TCRB transcripts, since all of the isolated RNA had been reverse transcribed. The repertoire was sequenced with immunoSEQ multiplex PCR; TCRdb's copy has only in-frame clones and lacks some. This table has 120,000 to 150,000 clones, about 10% appearing once. Central memory, naive, regulatory and stem cell-like memory CD4+ cells were sorted by CD45RO/CCR7/CD25/CD127/CD95/CD27. Germline V gene sequence: CDR1 WNHNN, CDR2 SYGVQD (reference sequence). V lost 6 bases, J lost 1 base, and 0 bases stayed unmatched. CDR3 length: 13 amino acids. Material for sequencing was naive CD4+ T cells from blood. V and J are TRBV10-1 and TRBJ2-3; 8 positions match TRBD1. The sequence was obtained from a young man in good health. The CDR3 DNA is TGCGCCAGCAGGGGACAGGGCACAGATACGCAGTATTTT. The encoded protein is CASRGQGTDTQYF.